This T cell receptor beta chain is drawn from a study of shared clonotypes between healthy human individuals. With regard to this clone: This same CDR3 is encoded by further DNA sequences in the sample.

The naive CD8 subset, CD45RO-negative cells positively selected for CCR7, excluded terminally differentiated effector memory CD45RA+ cells. The study drew its donors from healthy HIV-negative adults without recent acute infections or vaccinations. The CDR3 runs 13 residues. In germline, CDR1 is LNHDA, CDR2 SQIVND (reference sequence). V lost 3 bases and J 0 bases, leaving 5 bases between the germline ends. Repertoires were generated with immunoSEQ multiplex PCR, while TCRdb's copy carries only in-frame clones and drops some. The sample lists over 2 million clones, roughly 94% occurring once. The chain recombines TRBV19 with TRBJ1-1; D uncertain. The source is a man aged 18 to 35 in good health. Sequencing was performed on naive CD8+ T cells sorted from blood. The CDR3 coding sequence is TGTGCCAGTAGTATTTCCATGAACACTGAAGCTTTCTTT. Protein product: CASSISMNTEAFF.